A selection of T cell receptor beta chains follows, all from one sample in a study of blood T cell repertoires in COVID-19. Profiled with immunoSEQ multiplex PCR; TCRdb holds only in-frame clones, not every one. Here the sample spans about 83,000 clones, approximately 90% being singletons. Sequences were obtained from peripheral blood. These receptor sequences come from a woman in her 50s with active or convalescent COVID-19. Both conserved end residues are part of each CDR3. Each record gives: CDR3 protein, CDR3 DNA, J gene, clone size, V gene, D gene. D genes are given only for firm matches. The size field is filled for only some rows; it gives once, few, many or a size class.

CDR3 protein: CASSFATGSQETQYF
CDR3 DNA: TGTGCCAGCAGCTTTGCCACAGGGTCCCAAGAGACCCAGTACTTC
J gene: TRBJ2-5
clone size: once
V gene: TRBV5-4
D gene: -

CDR3 protein: CASRTPGTGTAFF
CDR3 DNA: TGTGCCAGCAGAACGCCCGGGACAGGGACAGCTTTCTTT
J gene: TRBJ1-1
clone size: -
V gene: TRBV5-4
D gene: TRBD1

CDR3 protein: CASSADARVNEQFF
CDR3 DNA: TGCGCCAGCAGTGCAGACGCCAGGGTGAATGAGCAGTTCTTC
J gene: TRBJ2-1
clone size: -
V gene: TRBV5-1
D gene: -

CDR3 protein: CASSPLEGSPRGYTF
CDR3 DNA: TGTGCCAGCAGCCCTCTGGAGGGATCTCCTAGGGGCTACACCTTC
J gene: TRBJ1-2
clone size: -
V gene: TRBV3-1/TRBV3-2
D gene: -

CDR3 protein: CASSILPDSANQPQHF
CDR3 DNA: TGCGCCAGTAGTATCTTGCCGGACAGCGCGAATCAGCCCCAGCATTTT
J gene: TRBJ1-5
clone size: -
V gene: TRBV19
D gene: -

CDR3 protein: CASSQDSVNYGYTF
CDR3 DNA: TGCGCCAGCAGCCAAGATTCAGTAAACTATGGCTACACCTTC
J gene: TRBJ1-2
clone size: once
V gene: TRBV4-3
D gene: -

CDR3 protein: CAISESEAGDNEQFF
CDR3 DNA: TGTGCCATCAGTGAGTCGGAGGCGGGGGACAATGAGCAGTTCTTC
J gene: TRBJ2-1
clone size: once
V gene: TRBV10-3
D gene: TRBD2

CDR3 protein: CASSWGGGDGYTF
CDR3 DNA: TGTGCCAGCAGCTGGGGGGGCGGGGATGGCTACACCTTC
J gene: TRBJ1-2
clone size: once
V gene: TRBV5-5
D gene: -

CDR3 protein: CASSYVDRGQPQHF
CDR3 DNA: TGTGCCAGCAGTTACGTGGACAGGGGCCAGCCCCAGCATTTT
J gene: TRBJ1-5
clone size: many
V gene: TRBV6-2/TRBV6-3
D gene: TRBD1

CDR3 protein: CASNGPNTEAFF
CDR3 DNA: TGTGCCAGCAATGGGCCGAACACTGAAGCTTTCTTT
J gene: TRBJ1-1
clone size: -
V gene: TRBV2
D gene: -

CDR3 protein: CASTHYSGASGGARYTGELFF
CDR3 DNA: TGTGCCAGTACCCACTACAGCGGGGCTAGCGGGGGGGCACGATACACCGGGGAGCTGTTTTTT
J gene: TRBJ2-2
clone size: -
V gene: TRBV19
D gene: TRBD2

CDR3 protein: CASSYSGQSYEQYF
CDR3 DNA: TGTGCCAGCAGTTACTCGGGACAGAGTTACGAGCAGTACTTC
J gene: TRBJ2-7
clone size: -
V gene: TRBV6-5
D gene: TRBD1

CDR3 protein: CASSQTSNPNTEAFF
CDR3 DNA: TGCGCCAGCAGCCAGACAAGCAACCCGAACACTGAAGCTTTCTTT
J gene: TRBJ1-1
clone size: -
V gene: TRBV5-1
D gene: -

CDR3 protein: CATSAKARANEKLFF
CDR3 DNA: TGTGCCACCTCGGCAAAGGCCAGGGCTAATGAAAAACTGTTTTTT
J gene: TRBJ1-4
clone size: medium-sized
V gene: TRBV15
D gene: -

CDR3 protein: CASSLNSGVTQDTQYF
CDR3 DNA: TGTGCCAGCAGCTTAAATAGCGGGGTTACTCAAGATACGCAGTATTTT
J gene: TRBJ2-3
clone size: -
V gene: TRBV7-2
D gene: TRBD2

CDR3 protein: CAIASRVDNQPQHF
CDR3 DNA: TGTGCCATCGCCTCCAGGGTCGACAATCAGCCCCAGCATTTT
J gene: TRBJ1-5
clone size: once
V gene: TRBV10-3
D gene: -

CDR3 protein: CASSLAGTGFSNQPQHF
CDR3 DNA: TGTGCCAGCAGCTTAGCGGGTACAGGGTTTAGCAATCAGCCCCAGCATTTT
J gene: TRBJ1-5
clone size: -
V gene: TRBV7-9
D gene: -

CDR3 protein: CASSFWDRGEVGNTIYF
CDR3 DNA: TGTGCCAGCAGCTTTTGGGACCGCGGGGAGGTTGGAAACACCATATATTTT
J gene: TRBJ1-3
clone size: few
V gene: TRBV7-9
D gene: -

CDR3 protein: CSSGQGHGYTF
CDR3 DNA: TGCAGTTCGGGACAGGGCCACGGCTACACCTTC
J gene: TRBJ1-2
clone size: -
V gene: TRBV29-1
D gene: TRBD1

CDR3 protein: CASSRDIEQFF
CDR3 DNA: TGTGCCAGTAGTCGGGACATTGAGCAGTTCTTC
J gene: TRBJ2-1
clone size: -
V gene: TRBV19
D gene: -

CDR3 protein: CASSSRQGSGNTIYF
CDR3 DNA: TGCGCCAGCAGCTCGCGACAGGGGTCTGGAAACACCATATATTTT
J gene: TRBJ1-3
clone size: -
V gene: TRBV5-1
D gene: TRBD1

CDR3 protein: CASSYSTGTEAFF
CDR3 DNA: TGTGCCAGCAGTTACTCCACAGGGACTGAAGCTTTCTTT
J gene: TRBJ1-1
clone size: -
V gene: TRBV6-2/TRBV6-3
D gene: -

CDR3 protein: CASSTGSLNGYTF
CDR3 DNA: TGTGCCAGCAGCACCGGGTCCCTTAACGGCTACACCTTC
J gene: TRBJ1-2
clone size: once
V gene: TRBV5-4
D gene: -

CDR3 protein: CASTGGSYNEQFF
CDR3 DNA: TGCGCCAGCACAGGGGGGAGCTACAATGAGCAGTTCTTC
J gene: TRBJ2-1
clone size: -
V gene: TRBV5-1
D gene: -

CDR3 protein: CASSLELAGVGETQYF
CDR3 DNA: TGTGCCAGCAGCTTAGAATTAGCGGGGGTGGGAGAGACCCAGTACTTC
J gene: TRBJ2-5
clone size: -
V gene: TRBV7-6
D gene: TRBD2

CDR3 protein: CSVGQGNEKLFF
CDR3 DNA: TGCAGCGTTGGTCAGGGGAATGAAAAACTGTTTTTT
J gene: TRBJ1-4
clone size: -
V gene: TRBV29-1
D gene: -

CDR3 protein: CASSDDPWAYQETQYF
CDR3 DNA: TGTGCCAGCAGTGACGACCCATGGGCGTACCAAGAGACCCAGTACTTC
J gene: TRBJ2-5
clone size: few
V gene: TRBV2
D gene: -

CDR3 protein: CASSQDKGLAGGLIF
CDR3 DNA: TGTGCCAGCAGCCAAGATAAGGGACTAGCGGGGGGTCTTATTTTC
J gene: TRBJ2-7
clone size: once
V gene: TRBV4-2
D gene: TRBD2

CDR3 protein: CASSELRFGNTEAFF
CDR3 DNA: TGTGCCAGCAGTGAACTCAGGTTTGGGAACACTGAAGCTTTCTTT
J gene: TRBJ1-1
clone size: -
V gene: TRBV6-1
D gene: -

CDR3 protein: CASSLGQGAYEQYF
CDR3 DNA: TGTGCCAGCAGCTTAGGGCAGGGGGCCTACGAGCAGTACTTC
J gene: TRBJ2-7
clone size: -
V gene: TRBV11-2
D gene: TRBD1

CDR3 protein: CASSPSGTGVSGANVLTF
CDR3 DNA: TGTGCCAGCAGTCCCTCCGGGACAGGGGTTTCTGGGGCCAACGTCCTGACTTTC
J gene: TRBJ2-6
clone size: -
V gene: TRBV6-6
D gene: TRBD1

CDR3 protein: CASSLAGGQQPQHF
CDR3 DNA: TGTGCCAGCAGCTTGGCTGGAGGGCAACAGCCCCAGCATTTT
J gene: TRBJ1-5
clone size: -
V gene: TRBV5-5
D gene: -

CDR3 protein: CASSLRQNTEAFF
CDR3 DNA: TGTGCCAGCAGCTTAAGACAGAACACTGAAGCTTTCTTT
J gene: TRBJ1-1
clone size: -
V gene: TRBV7-2
D gene: -

CDR3 protein: CASSEQQGRNTIYF
CDR3 DNA: TGTGCCAGCAGTGAGCAACAGGGGCGCAACACCATATATTTT
J gene: TRBJ1-3
clone size: -
V gene: TRBV6-1
D gene: TRBD1

CDR3 protein: CASSPQINYGYTF
CDR3 DNA: TGTGCCAGCAGTCCACAGATTAACTATGGCTACACCTTC
J gene: TRBJ1-2
clone size: -
V gene: TRBV6-5
D gene: -

CDR3 protein: CASSLAAVITDTQYF
CDR3 DNA: TGTGCCAGCAGCTTAGCGGCAGTAATAACAGATACGCAGTATTTT
J gene: TRBJ2-3
clone size: -
V gene: TRBV7-2
D gene: -

CDR3 protein: CASSLEAAGDTQYF
CDR3 DNA: TGCGCCAGCAGCTTGGAGGCCGCCGGGGATACGCAGTATTTT
J gene: TRBJ2-3
clone size: -
V gene: TRBV5-1
D gene: -

CDR3 protein: CASSELGTGGNTEAFF
CDR3 DNA: TGTGCCAGCAGTGAACTCGGGACAGGGGGAAACACTGAAGCTTTCTTT
J gene: TRBJ1-1
clone size: -
V gene: TRBV25-1
D gene: TRBD1

CDR3 protein: CASSRTLNTEAFF
CDR3 DNA: TGTGCCAGTAGTAGGACTCTGAACACTGAAGCTTTCTTT
J gene: TRBJ1-1
clone size: once
V gene: TRBV19
D gene: -

CDR3 protein: CASSLRTGIQTQYF
CDR3 DNA: TGTGCCAGCAGCTTACGGACAGGGATCCAGACCCAGTACTTC
J gene: TRBJ2-5
clone size: -
V gene: TRBV13
D gene: TRBD1

CDR3 protein: CASSFAGGGTDTQYF
CDR3 DNA: TGTGCCAGCAGCTTTGCCGGGGGGGGTACAGATACGCAGTATTTT
J gene: TRBJ2-3
clone size: -
V gene: TRBV7-9
D gene: TRBD2

CDR3 protein: CASSLEQGYGYTF
CDR3 DNA: TGTGCCAGCAGCTTAGAGCAGGGGTATGGCTACACCTTC
J gene: TRBJ1-2
clone size: -
V gene: TRBV11-2
D gene: -

CDR3 protein: CASSQLQGSSYEQYF
CDR3 DNA: TGCGCCAGCAGCCAACTTCAGGGGTCCTCCTACGAGCAGTACTTC
J gene: TRBJ2-7
clone size: -
V gene: TRBV4-3
D gene: -

CDR3 protein: CASSEGLGGGGTQYF
CDR3 DNA: TGCGCCAGCAGTGAAGGCTTAGGCGGGGGAGGGACCCAGTACTTC
J gene: TRBJ2-5
clone size: -
V gene: TRBV10-2
D gene: TRBD2

CDR3 protein: CASSLGSIVYEQYF
CDR3 DNA: TGCGCCAGCAGCTTGGGTTCTATAGTCTACGAGCAGTACTTC
J gene: TRBJ2-7
clone size: -
V gene: TRBV5-1
D gene: -

CDR3 protein: CAIRGQTNYGYTF
CDR3 DNA: TGTGCCATCAGGGGACAGACTAACTATGGCTACACCTTC
J gene: TRBJ1-2
clone size: -
V gene: TRBV10-3
D gene: TRBD1

CDR3 protein: CASTGTVSYEQYF
CDR3 DNA: TGTGCCAGCACCGGGACAGTATCCTACGAGCAGTACTTC
J gene: TRBJ2-7
clone size: few
V gene: TRBV7-9
D gene: TRBD1

CDR3 protein: CASRGENNYGYTF
CDR3 DNA: TGTGCCAGCAGAGGAGAAAATAACTATGGCTACACCTTC
J gene: TRBJ1-2
clone size: -
V gene: TRBV6-5
D gene: -

CDR3 protein: CASSARGDGLGGELFF
CDR3 DNA: TGCGCCAGCAGTGCGAGAGGTGACGGACTTGGGGGGGAGCTGTTTTTT
J gene: TRBJ2-2
clone size: -
V gene: TRBV5-1
D gene: -

CDR3 protein: CASSSSGDKDEKLFF
CDR3 DNA: TGCGCCAGCAGCTCATCAGGGGATAAGGATGAAAAACTGTTTTTT
J gene: TRBJ1-4
clone size: -
V gene: TRBV5-1
D gene: -

CDR3 protein: CASSQDGSGSSGNTIYF
CDR3 DNA: TGCGCCAGCAGCCAAGATGGAAGCGGGAGCTCTGGAAACACCATATATTTT
J gene: TRBJ1-3
clone size: once
V gene: TRBV4-3
D gene: -

CDR3 protein: CASSLGSGEQYF
CDR3 DNA: TGTGCCAGCAGCTTGGGGTCGGGGGAGCAGTACTTC
J gene: TRBJ2-7
clone size: -
V gene: TRBV7-2
D gene: -